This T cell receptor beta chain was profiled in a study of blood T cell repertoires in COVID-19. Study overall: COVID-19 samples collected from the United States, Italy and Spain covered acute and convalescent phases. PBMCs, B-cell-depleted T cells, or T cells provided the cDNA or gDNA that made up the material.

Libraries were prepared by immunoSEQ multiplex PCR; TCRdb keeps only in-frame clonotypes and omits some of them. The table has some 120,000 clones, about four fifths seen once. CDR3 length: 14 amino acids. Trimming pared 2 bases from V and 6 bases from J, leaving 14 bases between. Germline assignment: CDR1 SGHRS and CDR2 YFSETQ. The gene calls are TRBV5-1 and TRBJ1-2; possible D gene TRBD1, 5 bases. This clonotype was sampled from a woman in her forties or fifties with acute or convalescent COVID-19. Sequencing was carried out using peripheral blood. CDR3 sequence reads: CASSFQGGIDGYTF. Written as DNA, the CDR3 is TGCGCCAGCAGCTTCCAGGGCGGGATAGATGGCTACACCTTC.